The 18 T cell receptor beta chains in this list originate from one sample, sequenced in a study of blood T cell repertoires in COVID-19. The table came from immunoSEQ multiplex PCR; TCRdb's copy has only in-frame clones and leaves some out. The table shows about 40,000 clones, with about 90% occurring only once. Sequenced sample: peripheral blood. These TCRs come from a woman of 80 years or more with active COVID-19.

The chain joins TRBV11-3 to TRBJ2-1; perhaps TRBD2 as D (5 bases). The CDR3 has 15 residues. V lost 2 bases, J lost 5 bases, and 13 bases lay in between. Germline V CDR1 and CDR2: SGHNT, YENEEA. The CDR3 DNA follows: TGTGCCAGCAGCTTATCGGGGATTGATCACAATGAGCAGTTCTTC. Amino acid sequence: CASSLSGIDHNEQFF.

V is TRBV21-1 and J is TRBJ1-5; TRBD1 was called by the table and not checked on the DNA. TRBV21-1 is a documented pseudogene. The CDR3 runs to 18 residues. The CDR3 DNA reads as TGTGCCAGCATTCCCGGGACAGGGGGCATTCGGGGCAATCAGCCCCAGCATTTT. Translated: CASIPGTGGIRGNQPQHF.

The genes are TRBV10-3 and TRBJ2-7; 15 bases line up with TRBD2. The CDR3 spans 15 residues. V was clipped by 6 bases and J by 1 base; unmatched bases: 1. Germline lookup yields CDR1 ENHRY and CDR2 SYGVKD. Here the CDR3 reads CAISGTSGGSYEQYF. In DNA form, the CDR3 reads TGTGCCATCAGCGGGACTAGCGGGGGGTCCTACGAGCAGTACTTC.

The chain employs TRBV12-2 and TRBJ1-5. TRBV12-2 is a documented pseudogene. The CDR3 extends over 9 amino acids. The CDR3 reads CAIVQPQHF. CDR3 nucleotide sequence: TGTGCAATCGTTCAGCCCCAGCATTTT.

The chain couples TRBV7-9 to TRBJ2-1; D not resolved. Germline assignment: CDR1 SEHNR and CDR2 FQNEAQ (reference sequence). Between the trimmed V and J ends, which lost 1 base and 9 bases, there was a span of 10 bases. CDR3 size: 13 residues. CDR3 nucleotides: TGTGCCAGCAGCTTAGAAGCCCACGGTGAGCAGTTCTTC. This gives the protein CASSLEAHGEQFF.

V gene TRBV4-2 combines with J gene TRBJ2-3; TRBD2 matches 7 bases. This CDR3 is 14 amino acids long. Per the germline V gene, CDR1 is LGHNA and CDR2 is YNFKEQ. V lost 8 bases, J lost 4 bases, and 9 bases stayed unmatched. The DNA of the CDR3 is TGTGCCAGCTACGATGGGACTAATCCAGATACGCAGTATTTT. Amino acid sequence: CASYDGTNPDTQYF.

The chain employs TRBV18 and TRBJ1-1; 10 bases match TRBD1. From germline, CDR1 is KGHSH and CDR2 LQKENI. The CDR3 runs 16 residues. Losses at the gene ends were 4 bases for V and 1 base for J; bases not matched to a gene: 6. The DNA for the CDR3 is TGTGCCAGCTCACAAGGGACAGGGGAGTGGAACACTGAAGCTTTCTTT. As protein: CASSQGTGEWNTEAFF. The variable domain in full, completed from reference TRBV18 and TRBJ1-1, reads NAGVMQNPRHLVRRRGQEARLRCSPMKGHSHVYWYRQLPEEGLKFMVYLQKENIIDESGMPKERFSAEFPKEGPSILRIQQVVRGDSAAYFCASSQGTGEWNTEAFFGQGTRLTVV.

This clone was detected once. The J gene is TRBJ2-2, the V gene TRBV12-3 or TRBV12-4; D remains unclear. The CDR3 length is 13 residues. V lost 1 base to trimming and J lost 6 bases, with 6 bases between them. The CDR3 DNA reads as TGTGCCAGCAGTTTAGATCATTCCGGGGAGCTGTTTTTT. Protein product: CASSLDHSGELFF.

The rearrangement joins TRBV28 to TRBJ2-2; maybe TRBD2 (6 bases). Germline V gene sequence: CDR1 MDHEN, CDR2 SYDVKM. Trimming pared 8 bases from V and 3 bases from J, leaving 16 bases between. The CDR3 is made up of 15 amino acids. The DNA for the CDR3 is TGTGCCAGCCACCGGGGGTCGAGGGACACCGGGGAGCTGTTTTTT. It specifies CASHRGSRDTGELFF. The full variable domain, rest sourced from reference TRBV28 and TRBJ2-2, is DVKVTQSSRYLVKRTGEKVFLECVQDMDHENMFWYRQDPGLGLRLIYFSYDVKMKEKGDIPEGYSVSREKKERFSLILESASTNQTSMYLCASHRGSRDTGELFFGEGSRLTVL.

V usage is TRBV7-2 and J usage is TRBJ1-3, with 9 bases matching TRBD1. The CDR3 covers 14 residues. Looked up from germline, CDR1 is SGHTA and CDR2 is FQGNSA. The trim removed 6 bases at V and 2 bases at J, leaving 2 bases unmatched. The CDR3 region is CASRRDRAGNTIYF. The DNA for the CDR3 is TGTGCCAGCAGAAGGGACAGGGCTGGAAACACCATATATTTT.

The gene calls are TRBV6-6 and TRBJ1-1; the D gene is possibly TRBD1 (5 bases). Germline-derived CDR1 and CDR2 are MNHNY and SVGAGI (reference sequence). Trimming shortened V by 3 bases and J by 1 base, and 6 bases separated the two germline ends. The CDR3 covers 13 residues. The CDR3 DNA follows: TGTGCCAGCAGTTATACAGGGAACACTGAAGCTTTCTTT. Its translation is CASSYTGNTEAFF.

The chain recombines TRBV14 with TRBJ1-2; D gene uncertain. The V end lost 5 bases, the J end lost 8 bases, and 9 bases lay between the germline ends. This CDR3 spans 11 amino acids. Germline CDR1 and CDR2: SGHDN and FVKESK. Written as DNA, the CDR3 is TGTGCCAGCAGCGACTTATGGGGCTACACCTTC. Protein sequence: CASSDLWGYTF. Full variable domain (remainder filled in from reference TRBV14 and TRBJ1-2): EAGVTQFPSHSVIEKGQTVTLRCDPISGHDNLYWYRRVMGKEIKFLLHFVKESKQDESGMPNNRFLAERTGGTYSTLKVQPAELEDSGVYFCASSDLWGYTFGSGTRLTVV.

The chain carries TRBV4-3 and TRBJ1-3, with 8 positions matching TRBD1. Germline V gene data show CDR1 as LGHNA and CDR2 as YSLEER. Germline trimming cut 4 bases from V and 4 bases from J; bases unmatched to any gene: 3. This CDR3 is 14 amino acids long. CDR3 in amino acids: CASSLGTGGNTIYF. As DNA, the CDR3 is TGCGCCAGCAGCCTTGGGACAGGAGGAAACACCATATATTTT.

This chain joins TRBV7-2 and TRBJ2-2; tentatively, D is TRBD1 (6 bases). CDR3 length: 14 amino acids. The germline CDR1 and CDR2 sequences are SGHTA and FQGNSA. V shed 7 bases and J shed 5 bases, with 14 bases lying between them. The CDR3 protein is CASIRLQGTGELFF. The CDR3 region has the DNA TGTGCCAGCATCAGATTACAGGGTACCGGGGAGCTGTTTTTT.

The chain links TRBV5-1 to TRBJ1-1, with a weak D call TRBD1 (5 bases). Germline V CDR1 and CDR2: SGHRS, YFSETQ. The CDR3 is 14 residues long. Trimming took 4 bases from V and 0 from J, leaving 10 bases between them. The CDR3 nucleotides read TGCGCCAGCAGCCCGGACACGTTGAACACTGAAGCTTTCTTT. Amino acids: CASSPDTLNTEAFF.

This rearrangement joins TRBV7-2 to TRBJ2-7; D call uncertain. CDR3 size: 15 residues. V lost 5 bases to trimming and J lost 2 bases, with 16 bases between them. Germline assignment: CDR1 SGHTA and CDR2 FQGNSA. The CDR3 loop reads CASSPVLGIPYEQYF. The CDR3 nucleotides are TGTGCCAGCAGCCCTGTCTTGGGCATACCCTACGAGCAGTACTTC.

This chain links TRBV7-8 with TRBJ1-1; no clear D. From germline, CDR1 is SGHVS and CDR2 FQNEAQ. Trimming cost V 3 bases and J 0 bases, with 11 bases left between them. This CDR3 has 15 amino acids. CDR3 region: CASSLRDSMNTEAFF. In nucleotides, the CDR3 is TGTGCCAGCAGCTTGAGGGATAGTATGAACACTGAAGCTTTCTTT.

The rearrangement joins TRBV19 to TRBJ1-6; tentative D call: TRBD1 (5 bases). Per the germline V gene, CDR1 is LNHDA and CDR2 is SQIVND (reference sequence). The V and J ends lost 9 bases and 7 bases respectively, with 19 bases between them. CDR3 length: 15 residues. The CDR3 region is CASKPDSFSNSPLHF. The CDR3 DNA reads TGTGCCAGCAAGCCCGACAGCTTTTCCAATTCACCCCTCCACTTT.